This T cell receptor (beta chain) was captured by sequencing in a study of blood T cell repertoires in COVID-19. At the level of the study: The United States, Italy and Spain provided the acute and convalescent COVID-19 samples. T cells, B-cell-depleted T cells, or PBMCs provided the cDNA or gDNA that served as material.

Authors' data handling: Amplification with reference gene primers provided the estimates of nucleated cell counts. Sequencing used immunoSEQ multiplex PCR; TCRdb keeps in-frame clones, though not all of them. V, J and clone size reflect that table, while D and trimming were determined from the DNA. The sample lists approximately 150,000 clones, 86% occurring once. CDR3 length: 16 amino acids. Between the trimmed V and J ends, which lost 1 base and 0 bases, there was a span of 10 bases. The germline V gene has CDR1 ENHRY and CDR2 SYGVKD. The chain combines TRBV10-3 with TRBJ1-3, with TRBD1 as a possible D gene (5 bases). The specimen sequenced was peripheral blood. The source of this sequence is a woman in her seventies with acute or convalescent COVID-19. The CDR3 loop reads CAISEWGGDSGNTIYF. In nucleotides, the CDR3 is TGTGCCATCAGTGAGTGGGGCGGAGACTCTGGAAACACCATATATTTT.